These 10 T cell receptor beta chains came from one sample sequenced in a study of T cells in tumors after PD-1 blockade. The repertoire was sequenced with immunoSEQ multiplex PCR; TCRdb's copy has only in-frame clones and lacks some. This repertoire shows approximately 1,600 clones, about 67% found once; its top ten account for less than 45%. The material sequenced was tumor tissue, taken before anti-PD-1 treatment. The receptors were gathered from a human donor with cutaneous squamous cell carcinoma.

The V gene is TRBV2, the J gene TRBJ2-1, with TRBD2 as a possible D gene (6 bases). The CDR3 has 12 amino acids. The germline V and J ends were trimmed by 4 bases and 6 bases, with 7 bases remaining between them. Germline-derived CDR1 and CDR2 are SNHLY and FYNNEI. In DNA form, the CDR3 reads TGTGCCAGCAGTGGGGGAGGCAATGAGCAGTTCTTC. As protein: CASSGGGNEQFF.

Concerning this clone: At one of its ends the junction is not consistent with the germline gene, which may arise from a read error. V and J are TRBV5-1 and TRBJ1-5; D gene uncertain. The CDR3 loop spans 13 amino acids. Germline CDR1 reads SGHRS; CDR2 reads YFSETQ. DNA for the CDR3: TGCACCAGCTTTTACCGGAGCAATCAGCCCCAGCATTTT. This sequence encodes CTSFYRSNQPQHF.

The genes are TRBV7-6 and TRBJ2-3; D ambiguous. This CDR3 region has 11 residues. The V and J ends lost 8 bases and 2 bases respectively, with 5 bases between them. Germline V lookup: CDR1 SGHVS, CDR2 FNYEAQ. The CDR3 loop is CASSNTDTQYF. The CDR3 DNA follows: TGTGCCAGCTCCAACACAGATACGCAGTATTTT.

This clone was recorded only once. The V gene is TRBV7-9, the J gene TRBJ2-2; D call uncertain. Trimming took 1 base from V and 7 from J, leaving 7 bases between them. The CDR3 is 13 amino acids. Germline V lookup: CDR1 SEHNR, CDR2 FQNEAQ (reference sequence). This CDR3 reads CASSLVGNGELFF. The CDR3 DNA reads as TGTGCCAGCAGCTTAGTAGGGAACGGGGAGCTGTTTTTT.

The genes are TRBV7-8 and TRBJ1-5; D is undetermined. Trimming took 7 bases from V and 3 from J, leaving 13 bases between them. CDR3 length: 14 amino acids. CDR1 is SGHVS and CDR2 is FQNEAQ in the germline V gene. The CDR3 DNA is TGTGCCAGCACCCCAGGATTGATCAATCAGCCCCAGCATTTT. Its protein product is CASTPGLINQPQHF.

V and J are TRBV2 and TRBJ2-1, with 7 bases identical to TRBD2. Germline assignment: CDR1 SNHLY and CDR2 FYNNEI. The CDR3 extends over 14 amino acids. V trimming: 5 bases; J trimming: 0 bases; junction bases outside the gene matches: 1. CDR3 in amino acids: CASSTGGSYNEQFF. DNA of the CDR3: TGTGCCAGCAGTACGGGGGGCTCCTACAATGAGCAGTTCTTC. Drawing the rest from reference TRBV2 and TRBJ2-1, the complete variable domain is EPEVTQTPSHQVTQMGQEVILRCVPISNHLYFYWYRQILGQKVEFLVSFYNNEISEKSEIFDDQFSVERPDGSNFTLKIRSTKLEDSAMYFCASSTGGSYNEQFFGPGTRLTVL.

This chain uses TRBV28 with TRBJ1-2; TRBD1 matches 7 bases. Trimming cost V 8 bases and J 6 bases; bases outside gene matches: 9. The germline V gene has CDR1 MDHEN and CDR2 SYDVKM. CDR3 size: 13 residues. CDR3 sequence (DNA): TGTGCCAGCTTTTCGGGACAGAAAGATGGCTACACCTTC. This codes for CASFSGQKDGYTF.

The rearrangement joins TRBV28 to TRBJ2-2, with unresolved D. CDR1 and CDR2 (germline): MDHEN, SYDVKM. CDR3 size: 15 residues. The V and J ends lost 4 bases and 3 bases respectively, with 12 bases between them. The CDR3 is CASSSTALYTGELFF. The CDR3 DNA is TGTGCCAGCAGTTCCACAGCGCTGTACACCGGGGAGCTGTTTTTT.

The chain carries TRBV7-2 and TRBJ2-1; 8 bases line up with TRBD1. There are 14 residues in the CDR3. Looked up from germline, CDR1 is SGHTA and CDR2 is FQGNSA. Trimming removed 4 bases from V and 3 bases from J; junction bases left unmatched: 2. The CDR3: CASSSTGDYNEQFF. The CDR3 DNA reads as TGTGCCAGCAGCTCGACAGGGGACTACAATGAGCAGTTCTTC. The full variable domain, completed using reference TRBV7-2 and TRBJ2-1, is GAGVSQSPSNKVTEKGKDVELRCDPISGHTALYWYRQSLGQGLEFLIYFQGNSAPDKSGLPSDRFSAERTGGSVSTLTIQRTQQEDSAVYLCASSSTGDYNEQFFGPGTRLTVL.

This chain uses TRBV7-9 with TRBJ2-7, with 8 bases that match TRBD1. V shed 1 base, J shed 1 base, and the junction held 3 bases outside the gene matches. Germline CDR1 SEHNR, CDR2 FQNEAQ (reference sequence). The CDR3 length is 15 residues. CDR3 DNA: TGTGCCAGCAGCTTAGTCAGGGGGCCTTCCTACGAGCAGTACTTC. This codes for CASSLVRGPSYEQYF.